The 19 T cell receptor beta chains below all came from one sample that was sequenced in a study of cytomegalovirus exposure and HLA in healthy donors. PCR primers comprised 60 Vbeta and 13 Jbeta primers. Some clones are missing from TCRdb's copy, which holds only in-frame ones; the method was immunoSEQ multiplex PCR. The sample yields over 130,000 clones, 78% seen once. Sequencing was carried out using PBMCs. All receptors derive from a woman aged 40 to 49 in good health and CMV-seropositive.

V is TRBV19 and J is TRBJ2-1; 7 nucleotides match TRBD2. Looked up from germline, CDR1 is LNHDA and CDR2 is SQIVND (reference sequence). This CDR3 is 14 amino acids long. The trim removed 5 bases at V and 3 bases at J, leaving 4 bases unmatched. CDR3 loop: CASSELANYNEQFF. CDR3 DNA sequence: TGTGCCAGTAGTGAACTAGCGAACTACAATGAGCAGTTCTTC. Full variable domain (rest looked up from reference TRBV19 and TRBJ2-1): DGGITQSPKYLFRKEGQNVTLSCEQNLNHDAMYWYRQDPGQGLRLIYYSQIVNDFQKGDIAEGYSVSREKKESFPLTVTSAQKNPTAFYLCASSELANYNEQFFGPGTRLTVL.

The gene calls are TRBV5-1 and TRBJ2-2; 12 nucleotides match TRBD2. With V trimmed by 4 bases and J by 6 bases, 4 bases remained unmatched. The CDR3 runs 15 residues. Germline CDR1 is SGHRS and CDR2 is YFSETQ. The chain's CDR3 is CASSQTSGRAGELFF. CDR3 DNA sequence: TGCGCCAGCAGCCAGACTAGCGGGAGAGCCGGGGAGCTGTTTTTT. The variable domain in full, completed from reference TRBV5-1 and TRBJ2-2, reads KAGVTQTPRYLIKTRGQQVTLSCSPISGHRSVSWYQQTPGQGLQFLFEYFSETQRNKGNFPGRFSGRQFSNSRSEMNVSTLELGDSALYLCASSQTSGRAGELFFGEGSRLTVL.

This clone occurred a few times. The chain is built from TRBV25-1 and TRBJ2-1, with 9 bases fitting TRBD2. V shed 8 bases, J shed 4 bases, and the junction held 9 bases outside the gene matches. Germline assignment: CDR1 MGHDK and CDR2 SYGVNS. The length of the CDR3 is 15 residues. CDR3 DNA: TGTGCCAGCTCTGGAACCCTAGCGGGATACAATGAGCAGTTCTTC. Its protein is CASSGTLAGYNEQFF.

The chain recombines TRBV4-1 with TRBJ2-1; a weak D match, TRBD2 (5 bases). Trimming cost V 2 bases and J 1 base, with 9 bases left between them. Germline V gives CDR1 MGHRA, CDR2 YSYEKL. The CDR3 is made up of 15 amino acids. As DNA, the CDR3 is TGCGCCAGCAGCCAATCTAGCAGGTCCTACAATGAGCAGTTCTTC. Translated, it gives CASSQSSRSYNEQFF.

This clone was counted a single time. The chain uses TRBV18 and TRBJ2-5; possible D gene TRBD1, 5 bases. The CDR3 totals 15 residues. Between the trimmed V and J ends, which lost 3 bases and 5 bases, there was a span of 16 bases. The V gene's germline CDR1 is KGHSH and CDR2 LQKENI. CDR3 DNA: TGTGCCAGCTCACCCCTGCAGGCAGGGCGGGAGACCCAGTACTTC. Protein sequence: CASSPLQAGRETQYF.

This chain connects TRBV13 to TRBJ2-1, with TRBD2 as a possible D gene (5 bases). CDR1 is PRHDT and CDR2 is FYEKMQ in the germline V gene (reference sequence). Trimming left V 0 bases short and J 7 bases short, with 19 bases between. CDR3 length: 17 residues. In nucleotides, the CDR3 is TGTGCCAGCAGCTTAGGGGACTCTCCCTCGTATCGGAATGAGCAGTTCTTC. This encodes CASSLGDSPSYRNEQFF.

The V call is TRBV11-3, the J call TRBJ2-3; D is possibly TRBD1 (7 bases). This CDR3 has 14 residues. The V and J ends lost 4 bases and 2 bases respectively, with 10 bases between them. Germline V gene sequence: CDR1 SGHNT, CDR2 YENEEA. The CDR3 nucleotides are TGTGCCAGCAGCTCAGGGGGGCCCACAGATACGCAGTATTTT. This translates into CASSSGGPTDTQYF.

The J gene is TRBJ2-7, the V gene TRBV6-1, with 7 bases aligning to TRBD1. The CDR3 spans 16 residues. V lost 4 bases to trimming and J lost 3 bases; unmatched junction nucleotides: 12. Germline CDR1 reads MNHNS; CDR2 reads SASEGT. The chain's CDR3 is CASSGDRDRTFYEQYF. The CDR3, as DNA: TGTGCCAGCAGTGGGGACCGGGACAGAACCTTCTACGAGCAGTACTTC.

As to this clone: One end of the junction is discordant with germline, which a read error may explain. The rearrangement links TRBV27 to TRBJ2-1; 12 nucleotides line up with TRBD2. The germline V gene encodes CDR1 MNHEY and CDR2 SMNVEV (reference sequence). The CDR3 has 21 residues. CDR3 nucleotides: TGTGCCAGCAGTTTACCCGCCGGGAGTCTAGCGGGAGGGCCAAGCTACCATGAGCAGTTCTTC. The encoded protein is CASSLPAGSLAGGPSYHEQFF.

The table lists this clone with a count of one. This chain connects TRBV7-2 to TRBJ2-1; 10 bases fit TRBD2. Trimming cost V 3 bases and J 6 bases; bases outside gene matches: 8. The germline CDR1 and CDR2 sequences are SGHTA and FQGNSA. The CDR3 is 16 residues long. CDR3: CASSFSPSGSRNEQFF. Here the CDR3 DNA reads TGTGCCAGCAGCTTCAGTCCTAGCGGGAGTCGCAATGAGCAGTTCTTC.

The rearrangement joins TRBV6-5 to TRBJ1-1, with D uncertain. V was clipped by 6 bases and J by 1 base, with 12 bases between them. The CDR3 length is 14 residues. Germline values: CDR1 MNHEY, CDR2 SVGAGI. CDR3 sequence: CASRPDIQNTEAFF. CDR3 in DNA: TGTGCCAGCAGGCCCGACATTCAGAACACTGAAGCTTTCTTT.

J is TRBJ2-5 and V is TRBV5-1, with a tentative D call TRBD1 (5 bases). Germline V lookup: CDR1 SGHRS, CDR2 YFSETQ. This CDR3 region has 12 residues. The V end lost 0 bases, the J end lost 5 bases, and 5 bases lay between the germline ends. In DNA form, the CDR3 reads TGCGCCAGCAGCTTGGAGGGGGAGACCCAGTACTTC. Protein sequence: CASSLEGETQYF.

This clone was detected a few times. CDR3 amino acids: CASGRVRAEAFF. CDR3 nucleotides: TGTGCCAGCGGAAGGGTGAGGGCAGAAGCTTTCTTT. The rearrangement joins TRBV27 to TRBJ1-1, with D unresolved. Germline assignment: CDR1 MNHEY and CDR2 SMNVEV (reference sequence). V was cut by 8 bases and J by 8 bases, with 15 bases left in between. This CDR3 region has 12 residues.

This chain joins TRBV9 and TRBJ2-2; a possible D gene is TRBD2 (6 bases). V was cut by 3 bases and J by 5 bases, with 11 bases left in between. This CDR3 has 14 amino acids. CDR1 is SGDLS, CDR2 YYNGEE, per germline. In DNA, the CDR3 is TGTGCCAGCAGCGGGCCGACTAGTACCGGGGAGCTGTTTTTT. Translation gives CASSGPTSTGELFF.

The chain has TRBV20-1 and TRBJ2-7, with D possibly TRBD1 on 6 matching bases. The germline V gene has CDR1 DFQATT and CDR2 SNEGSKA (reference sequence). The V and J ends lost 7 bases and 9 bases respectively, with 16 bases between them. The CDR3 has 11 residues. CDR3 sequence reads: CSVTTGPVQYF. DNA of the CDR3: TGCAGTGTAACGACAGGTCCCGTGCAGTACTTC.

On this clone itself: Without the conserved terminal phenylalanine or tryptophan, this CDR3 likely stems from a read error. No DNA is shown, since the ends of the CDR3 on it are uncertain; the CDR3 is the one TCRdb lists. This sequence joins TRBV2 and TRBJ2-7; TRBD1, the table's D call, was not compared with the DNA. The CDR3 spans 11 residues, counting both ends. CDR1 and CDR2 from the germline V gene are SNHLY and FYNNEI. Here the CDR3 reads CASTVHQGPYL.

To note about this clone: One end of the junction fails to match germline, which may point to a read error. V usage is TRBV7-7 and J usage is TRBJ2-3; 7 nucleotides align to TRBD1. The DNA matches TRBJ1-5 better at its end, which makes the J call doubtful. This CDR3 has 17 residues. Per the germline V gene, CDR1 is SSHAT and CDR2 is FNYEAQ (reference sequence). The CDR3 nucleotides read TGTGCTAGCAGCTTAAGGGCAGGGGGTCAAGGGACAGATACGCAGCATTTT. The encoded protein is CASSLRAGGQGTDTQHF.

The chain has TRBV11-3 and TRBJ2-3; D might be TRBD2 (6 bases). The CDR3 runs to 13 residues. The germline gives CDR1 SGHNT, CDR2 YENEEA. V was trimmed by 3 bases and J by 6 bases, leaving 10 bases between them. In DNA form, the CDR3 reads TGTGCCAGCAGCTTCAGCGGGTATGATACGCAGTATTTT. Its translation is CASSFSGYDTQYF.

The chain uses TRBV6-1 and TRBJ1-1; D is possibly TRBD1 (6 bases). The CDR3 sequence is 12 residues long. Looked up from germline, CDR1 is MNHNS and CDR2 is SASEGT. The V end was cut by 6 bases, the J end by 5 bases, with 10 bases between. The chain's CDR3 is CASRQGDTEAFF. The CDR3 DNA sequence: TGTGCCAGCAGACAGGGCGATACTGAAGCTTTCTTT.